This T cell receptor beta chain is from a study of shared clonotypes between healthy human individuals. The overall study: For every donor, three CD4 naive, three CD4 memory, two CD8 naive and one CD8 memory plates were used.

The study, taken as a whole, reports: Researchers found naive subsets generally carried larger estimated richness than memory subsets. Of the naive CD4 clonotypes, about 5% were shared across a handful of donors.

Points on this clone: Its target is unknown.

Generated by immunoSEQ multiplex PCR, the TCRdb table keeps only in-frame clones and is missing some. The sample lists hundreds of thousands of clones; less than 96% were seen once. The CDR3 sequence is 14 residues long. The germline V gene encodes CDR1 SNHLY and CDR2 FYNNEI. Trimming removed 8 bases from V and 9 bases from J, with 22 bases in between. In the CD4+ fraction, cells were divided into CD45RA+ naive and CD45RA-negative memory subsets. This chain connects TRBV2 to TRBJ1-2; D remains unclear. Sequences were obtained from naive CD4+ T cells sorted from blood. As for subset: CD45RA+ positively selected. The sequence was obtained from a woman aged 25 to 39 in good health. The CDR3, as DNA: TGTGCCAGCGCTACGGACCGCTCCTATGGTAGCTACACCTTC. Its translation: CASATDRSYGSYTF.